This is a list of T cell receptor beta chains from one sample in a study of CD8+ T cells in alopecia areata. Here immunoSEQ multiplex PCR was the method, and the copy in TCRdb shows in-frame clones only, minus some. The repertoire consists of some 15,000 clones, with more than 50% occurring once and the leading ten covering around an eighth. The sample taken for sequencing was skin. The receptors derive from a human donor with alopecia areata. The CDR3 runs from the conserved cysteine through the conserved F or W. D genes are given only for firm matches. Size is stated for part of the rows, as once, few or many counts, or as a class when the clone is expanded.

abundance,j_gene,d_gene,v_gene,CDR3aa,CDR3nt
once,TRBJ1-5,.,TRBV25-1,CASSEWGTQPQHF,TGTGCCAGCAGTGAATGGGGTACGCAGCCCCAGCATTTT
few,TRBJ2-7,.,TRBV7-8,CASSLVSGSSYEQYF,TGTGCCAGCAGCTTAGTGTCCGGGAGCTCCTACGAGCAGTACTTC
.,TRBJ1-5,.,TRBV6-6,CASRATALSNQPQHF,TGTGCCAGCAGAGCGACAGCTCTTAGCAATCAGCCCCAGCATTTT
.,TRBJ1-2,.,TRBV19,CASSTTEVSYGYTF,TGTGCCAGTAGTACGACAGAGGTTTCCTATGGCTACACCTTC
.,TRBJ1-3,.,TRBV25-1,CASSDIGLGVRNTIYF,TGTGCCAGCAGTGACATCGGCCTGGGGGTTAGAAACACCATATATTTT
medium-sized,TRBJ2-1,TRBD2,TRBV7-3,CASSPGLAGVLGEQFF,TGTGCCAGCAGCCCTGGACTAGCGGGAGTTCTAGGCGAGCAGTTCTTC
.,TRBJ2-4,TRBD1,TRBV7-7,CASSSGQGDIQYF,TGTGCTAGCAGCTCGGGACAGGGGGACATTCAGTACTTC
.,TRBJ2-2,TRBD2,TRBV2,CASTMGGLDYTGELFF,TGTGCCAGCACCATGGGGGGACTAGATTACACCGGGGAGCTGTTTTTT
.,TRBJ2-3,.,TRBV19,CASSIMVNSYDTQYF,TGTGCCAGTAGTATAATGGTTAATTCCTACGATACGCAGTATTTT
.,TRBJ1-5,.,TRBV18,CASSRHKTEASNQPQHF,TGTGCCAGCTCACGGCATAAGACAGAAGCGAGCAATCAGCCCCAGCATTTT
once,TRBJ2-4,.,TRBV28,CASSLGDSGPQNIQYF,TGTGCCAGCAGTTTGGGTGATTCGGGGCCCCAAAACATTCAGTACTTC
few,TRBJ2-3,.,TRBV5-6,CASSLESGRRPSTDTQYF,TGTGCCAGCAGCTTGGAGTCCGGACGGAGACCTAGCACAGATACGCAGTATTTT
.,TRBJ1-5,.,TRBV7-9,CASSLVEAQPQHF,TGTGCCAGCAGCTTAGTGGAGGCTCAGCCCCAGCATTTT
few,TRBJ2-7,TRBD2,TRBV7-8,CASSSTRLAGAYEQYF,TGTGCCAGCAGCTCAACCCGACTAGCGGGAGCCTACGAGCAGTACTTC
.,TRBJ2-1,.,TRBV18,CASSRNPFGKPSNEQFF,TGTGCCAGCTCACGAAATCCGTTCGGGAAGCCTTCAAATGAGCAGTTCTTC
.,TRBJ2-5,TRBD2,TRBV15,CATSSRTSGEQETQYF,TGTGCCACCAGCTCCCGGACTAGCGGTGAACAAGAGACCCAGTACTTC
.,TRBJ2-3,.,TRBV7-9,CASSFFGGVVSDTQYF,TGTGCCAGCAGCTTCTTCGGGGGAGTTGTGTCAGATACGCAGTATTTT
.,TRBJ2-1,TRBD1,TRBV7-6,CASSPGWGQGGDEQFF,TGTGCCAGCAGCCCCGGGTGGGGACAGGGAGGCGATGAGCAGTTCTTC
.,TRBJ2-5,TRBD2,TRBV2,CASSDSSGMYGETQYF,TGTGCCAGCAGTGATTCTAGCGGGATGTATGGAGAGACCCAGTACTTC
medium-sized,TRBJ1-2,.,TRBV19,CASSPTLPHGYTF,TGTGCCAGTAGTCCGACCCTCCCCCATGGCTACACCTTC
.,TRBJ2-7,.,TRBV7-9,CASSFWRDPSYEQYF,TGTGCCAGCAGCTTTTGGCGGGACCCTTCCTACGAGCAGTACTTC
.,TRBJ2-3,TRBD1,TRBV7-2,CASSLGTGDTQYF,TGTGCCAGCAGCTTAGGGACAGGAGATACGCAGTATTTT
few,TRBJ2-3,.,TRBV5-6,CASSLAFSTDTQYF,TGTGCCAGCAGCTTGGCCTTCAGCACAGATACGCAGTATTTT
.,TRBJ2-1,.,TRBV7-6,CASSLSFYNEQFF,TGTGCCAGCAGCTTAAGTTTTTACAATGAGCAGTTCTTC
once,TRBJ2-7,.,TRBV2,CATSNWELIYEQYF,TGTGCCACCAGCAATTGGGAGTTGATCTACGAGCAGTACTTC
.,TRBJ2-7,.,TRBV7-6,CASSFFSNEQYF,TGTGCCAGCAGCTTCTTCTCGAACGAGCAGTACTTC
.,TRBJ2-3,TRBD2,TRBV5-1,CASSLPGLAGERTDTQYF,TGCGCCAGCAGCTTGCCGGGACTAGCGGGAGAACGAACAGATACGCAGTATTTT
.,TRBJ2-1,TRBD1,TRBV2,CASRDVGQGNKQFF,TGTGCCAGCAGGGACGTTGGACAGGGGAATAAGCAGTTCTTC
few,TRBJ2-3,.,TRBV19,CASSLEARRGEDTQYF,TGTGCCAGTAGTCTCGAGGCACGGAGAGGGGAAGATACGCAGTATTTT
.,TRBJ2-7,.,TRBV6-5,CASSYGERYEQYF,TGTGCCAGCAGTTACGGGGAACGGTACGAGCAGTACTTC
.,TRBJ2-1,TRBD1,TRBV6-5,CASSSQGSDWGEQFF,TGTGCCAGCAGTTCACAGGGGAGTGATTGGGGTGAGCAGTTCTTC
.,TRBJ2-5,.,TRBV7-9,CASSSLGETQYF,TGTGCCAGCAGCTCTCTGGGGGAGACCCAGTACTTC
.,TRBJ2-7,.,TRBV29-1,CSVTPTGQLYEQYF,TGCAGCGTTACTCCGACAGGACAACTCTACGAGCAGTACTTC
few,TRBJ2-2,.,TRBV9,CASSPFAGELFF,TGTGCCAGCAGCCCATTCGCCGGGGAGCTGTTTTTT
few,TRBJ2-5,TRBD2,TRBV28,CASSLWGLAEETQYF,TGTGCCAGCAGTTTATGGGGACTAGCGGAAGAGACCCAGTACTTC
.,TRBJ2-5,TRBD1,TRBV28,CASTEGALQETQYF,TGTGCCAGCACCGAGGGGGCTTTACAAGAGACCCAGTACTTC
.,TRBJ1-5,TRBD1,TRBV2,CASRPGQGIKGGQPQHF,TGTGCCAGCAGGCCGGGACAGGGGATTAAAGGGGGCCAGCCCCAGCATTTT
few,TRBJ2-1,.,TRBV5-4,CASSLLDLEQFF,TGTGCCAGCAGCTTGTTGGATTTGGAGCAGTTCTTC
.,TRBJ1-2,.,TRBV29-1,CSVEWAGSDYGYTF,TGCAGCGTTGAATGGGCAGGGTCGGACTATGGCTACACCTTC
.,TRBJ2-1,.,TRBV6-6,CASSYSRGEQFF,TGTGCCAGCAGTTACTCGCGGGGTGAGCAGTTCTTC
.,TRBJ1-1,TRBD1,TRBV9,CASSVGRRGGSGAFF,TGTGCCAGCAGCGTAGGTCGCCGAGGGGGCTCGGGCGCTTTCTTT
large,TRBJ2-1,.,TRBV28,CASSLGTAGEQFF,TGTGCCAGCAGTCTAGGGACAGCGGGTGAGCAGTTCTTC
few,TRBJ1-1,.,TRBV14,CASSQYDTEAFF,TGTGCCAGCAGCCAATACGACACTGAAGCTTTCTTT
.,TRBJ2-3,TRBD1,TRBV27,CASSSPGQGEDTQYF,TGTGCCAGCAGCTCACCGGGACAGGGGGAAGATACGCAGTATTTT
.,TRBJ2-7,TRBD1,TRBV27,CASSPRQGPYEQYF,TGTGCCAGCAGTCCCCGACAGGGTCCGTACGAGCAGTACTTC
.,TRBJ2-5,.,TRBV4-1,CASSPEDSPRETQYF,TGCGCCAGCAGCCCCGAGGACAGTCCGAGAGAGACCCAGTACTTC
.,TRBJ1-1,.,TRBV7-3,CASSLDAGWNTEAFF,TGTGCCAGCAGCTTAGATGCAGGGTGGAACACTGAAGCTTTCTTT
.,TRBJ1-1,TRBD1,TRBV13,CASSLDPNRGWNTEAFF,TGTGCCAGCAGCTTAGACCCTAACAGGGGCTGGAACACTGAAGCTTTCTTT
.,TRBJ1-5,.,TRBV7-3,CASSLMEGRPQHF,TGTGCCAGCAGCTTAATGGAGGGTCGCCCCCAGCATTTT
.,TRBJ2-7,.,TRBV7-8,CASSLDDGTYEQYF,TGTGCCAGCAGCTTAGATGACGGTACCTACGAGCAGTACTTC
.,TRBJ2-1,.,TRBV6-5,CASPGRSYNEQFF,TGTGCCAGTCCAGGCCGCTCCTACAATGAGCAGTTCTTC
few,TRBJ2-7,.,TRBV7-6,CASRGVSESPHTYEQYF,TGTGCCAGCAGGGGGGTTAGCGAGAGCCCTCACACCTACGAGCAGTACTTC
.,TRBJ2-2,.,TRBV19,CASSRETNTGELFF,TGTGCCAGTTCCCGAGAAACGAACACCGGAGAGCTGTTTTTT
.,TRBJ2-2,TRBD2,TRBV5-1,CASSHPSGRRTGELFF,TGCGCCAGCAGCCATCCCAGCGGGAGAAGGACCGGGGAGCTGTTTTTT
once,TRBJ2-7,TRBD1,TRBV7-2,CASSVGTGLFQYF,TGTGCCAGCAGCGTGGGGACAGGGTTGTTTCAGTACTTC
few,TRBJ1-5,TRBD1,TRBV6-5,CASSRGTGNQPQHF,TGTGCCAGCAGTAGAGGGACAGGCAATCAGCCCCAGCATTTT
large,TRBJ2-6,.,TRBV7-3,CASSPGAALSGANVLTF,TGTGCCAGCAGCCCGGGAGCAGCACTCTCTGGGGCCAACGTCCTGACTTTC